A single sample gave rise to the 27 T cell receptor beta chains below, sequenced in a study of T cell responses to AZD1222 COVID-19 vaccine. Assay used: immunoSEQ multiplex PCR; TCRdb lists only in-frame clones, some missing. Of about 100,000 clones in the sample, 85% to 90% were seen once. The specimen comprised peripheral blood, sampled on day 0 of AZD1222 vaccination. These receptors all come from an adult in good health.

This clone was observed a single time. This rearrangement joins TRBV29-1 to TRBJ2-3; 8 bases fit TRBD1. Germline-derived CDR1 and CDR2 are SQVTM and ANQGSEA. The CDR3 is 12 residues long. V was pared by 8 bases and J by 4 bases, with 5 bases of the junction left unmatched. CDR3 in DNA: TGCAGCTTCAGGACAGGGCCAGATACGCAGTATTTT. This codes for CSFRTGPDTQYF.

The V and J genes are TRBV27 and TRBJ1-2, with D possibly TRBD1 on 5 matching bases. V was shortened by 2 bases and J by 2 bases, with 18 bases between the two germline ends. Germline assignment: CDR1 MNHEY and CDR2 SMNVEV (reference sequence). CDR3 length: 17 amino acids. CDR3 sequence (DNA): TGTGCCAGCAGTTTAAGAACGGGGGTAACAGGCAACTATGGCTACACCTTC. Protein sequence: CASSLRTGVTGNYGYTF.

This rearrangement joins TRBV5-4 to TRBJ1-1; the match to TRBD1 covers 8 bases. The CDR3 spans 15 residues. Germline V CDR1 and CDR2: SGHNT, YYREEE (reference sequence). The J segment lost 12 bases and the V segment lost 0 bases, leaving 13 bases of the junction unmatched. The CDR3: CASSLAPDREGIPFF. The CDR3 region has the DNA TGTGCCAGCAGCTTGGCCCCGGACAGGGAAGGAATACCTTTCTTT.

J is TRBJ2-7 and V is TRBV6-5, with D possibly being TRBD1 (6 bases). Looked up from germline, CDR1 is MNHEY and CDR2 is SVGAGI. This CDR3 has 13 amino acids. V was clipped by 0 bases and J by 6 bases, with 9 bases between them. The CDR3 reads CASSYSRGTEQYF. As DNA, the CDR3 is TGTGCCAGCAGTTACTCGAGGGGGACCGAGCAGTACTTC.

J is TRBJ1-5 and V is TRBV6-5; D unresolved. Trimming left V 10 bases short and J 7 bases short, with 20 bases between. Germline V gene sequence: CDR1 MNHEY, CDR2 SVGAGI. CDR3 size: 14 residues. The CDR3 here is CATTLGGLGQPQHF. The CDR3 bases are TGTGCCACCACTCTGGGAGGGTTGGGCCAGCCCCAGCATTTT.

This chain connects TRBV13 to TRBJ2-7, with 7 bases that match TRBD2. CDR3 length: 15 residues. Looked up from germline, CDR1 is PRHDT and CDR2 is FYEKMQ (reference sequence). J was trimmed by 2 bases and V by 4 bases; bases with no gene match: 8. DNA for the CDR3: TGTGCCAGCAGCTCCGGGACTACCATGCCCTACGAGCAGTACTTC. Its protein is CASSSGTTMPYEQYF.

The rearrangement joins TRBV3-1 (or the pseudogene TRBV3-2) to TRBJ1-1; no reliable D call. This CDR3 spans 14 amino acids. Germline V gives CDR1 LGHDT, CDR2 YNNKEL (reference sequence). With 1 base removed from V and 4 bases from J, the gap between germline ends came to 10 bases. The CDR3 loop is CASSQGGSGTEAFF. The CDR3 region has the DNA TGTGCCAGCAGCCAAGGAGGGTCCGGCACTGAAGCTTTCTTT.

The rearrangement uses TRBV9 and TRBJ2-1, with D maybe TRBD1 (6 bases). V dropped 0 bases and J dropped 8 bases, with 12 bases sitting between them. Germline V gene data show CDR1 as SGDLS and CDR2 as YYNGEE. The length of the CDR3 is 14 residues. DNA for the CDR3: TGTGCCAGCAGCGTAGCCACAGGGATCTATGAGCAGTTCTTC. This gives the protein CASSVATGIYEQFF.

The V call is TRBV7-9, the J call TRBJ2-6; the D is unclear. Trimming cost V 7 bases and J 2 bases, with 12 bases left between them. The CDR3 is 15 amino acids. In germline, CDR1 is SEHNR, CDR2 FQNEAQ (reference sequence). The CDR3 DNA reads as TGTGCCAGCACAATTGGCAGCCCTGGGGCCAACGTCCTGACTTTC. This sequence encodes CASTIGSPGANVLTF.

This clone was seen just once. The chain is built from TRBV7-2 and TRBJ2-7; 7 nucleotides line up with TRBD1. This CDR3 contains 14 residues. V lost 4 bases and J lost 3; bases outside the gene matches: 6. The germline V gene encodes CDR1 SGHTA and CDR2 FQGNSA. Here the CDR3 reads CASSSRTGSYEQYF. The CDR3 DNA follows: TGTGCCAGCAGCTCTAGGACAGGTAGCTACGAGCAGTACTTC.

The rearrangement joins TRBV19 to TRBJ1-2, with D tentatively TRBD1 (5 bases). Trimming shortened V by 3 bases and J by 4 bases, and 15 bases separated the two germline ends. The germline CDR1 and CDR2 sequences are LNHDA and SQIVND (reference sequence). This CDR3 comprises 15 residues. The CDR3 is CASSMGVDGSYGYTF. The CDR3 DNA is TGTGCCAGTAGTATGGGGGTCGATGGGAGCTATGGCTACACCTTC.

The CDR3 region is CASSPWDNEQFF. CDR3 DNA sequence: TGTGCCAGCAGCCCCTGGGACAATGAGCAGTTCTTC. The V and J genes are TRBV7-9 and TRBJ2-1; D remains unclear. The V end was cut by 5 bases, the J end by 5 bases, with 7 bases between. Germline loops: CDR1 SEHNR, CDR2 FQNEAQ (reference sequence). The CDR3 totals 12 residues. Full variable domain (outside the CDR3, taken from reference TRBV7-9 and TRBJ2-1): DTGVSQNPRHKITKRGQNVTFRCDPISEHNRLYWYRQTLGQGPEFLTYFQNEAQLEKSRLLSDRFSAERPKGSFSTLEIQRTEQGDSAMYLCASSPWDNEQFFGPGTRLTVL.

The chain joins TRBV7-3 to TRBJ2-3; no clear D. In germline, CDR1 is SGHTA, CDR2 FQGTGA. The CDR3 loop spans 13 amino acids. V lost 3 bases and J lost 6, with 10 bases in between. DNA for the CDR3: TGTGCCAGCAGCTTCGCAGGCGCGGATACGCAGTATTTT. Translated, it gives CASSFAGADTQYF.

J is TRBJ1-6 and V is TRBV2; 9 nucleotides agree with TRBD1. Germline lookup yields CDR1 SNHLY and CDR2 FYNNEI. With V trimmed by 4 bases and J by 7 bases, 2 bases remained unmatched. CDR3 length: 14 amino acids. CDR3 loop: CASSGGTGNSPLHF. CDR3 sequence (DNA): TGTGCCAGCAGTGGCGGGACAGGGAATTCACCCCTCCACTTT.

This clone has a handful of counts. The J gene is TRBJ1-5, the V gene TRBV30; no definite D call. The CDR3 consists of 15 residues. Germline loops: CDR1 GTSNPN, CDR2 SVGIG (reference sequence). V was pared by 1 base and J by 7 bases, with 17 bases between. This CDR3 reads CAWSERAGFRQPQHF. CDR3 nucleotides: TGTGCCTGGAGTGAGAGGGCCGGGTTTCGCCAGCCCCAGCATTTT.

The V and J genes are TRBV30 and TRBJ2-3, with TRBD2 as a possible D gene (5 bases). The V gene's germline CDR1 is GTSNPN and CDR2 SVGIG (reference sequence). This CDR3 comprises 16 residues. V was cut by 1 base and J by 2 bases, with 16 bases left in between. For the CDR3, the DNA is TGTGCCTGGAGTGCCGAGCGGTGGCCTCCCACAGATACGCAGTATTTT. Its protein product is CAWSAERWPPTDTQYF.

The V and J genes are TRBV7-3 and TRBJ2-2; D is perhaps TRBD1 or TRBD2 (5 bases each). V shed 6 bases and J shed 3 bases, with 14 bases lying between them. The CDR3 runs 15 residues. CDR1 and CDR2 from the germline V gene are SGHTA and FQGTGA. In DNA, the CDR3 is TGTGCCAGCAGTCCCGGGACGGTATACACCGGGGAGCTGTTTTTT. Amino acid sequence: CASSPGTVYTGELFF.

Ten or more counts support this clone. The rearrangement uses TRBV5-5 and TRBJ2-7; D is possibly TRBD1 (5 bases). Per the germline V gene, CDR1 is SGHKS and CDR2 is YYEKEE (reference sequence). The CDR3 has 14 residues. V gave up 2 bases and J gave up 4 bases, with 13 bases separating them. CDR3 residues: CASSFNPAGYEQYF. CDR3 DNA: TGTGCCAGCAGCTTCAACCCTGCAGGGTACGAGCAGTACTTC. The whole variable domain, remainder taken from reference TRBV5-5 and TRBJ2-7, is DAGVTQSPTHLIKTRGQQVTLRCSPISGHKSVSWYQQVLGQGPQFIFQYYEKEERGRGNFPDRFSARQFPNYSSELNVNALLLGDSALYLCASSFNPAGYEQYFGPGTRLTVT.

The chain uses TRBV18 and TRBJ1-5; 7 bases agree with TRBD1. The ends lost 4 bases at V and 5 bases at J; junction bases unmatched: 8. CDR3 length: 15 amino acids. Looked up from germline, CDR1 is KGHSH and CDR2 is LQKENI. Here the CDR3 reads CASSHGPGQYQPQHF. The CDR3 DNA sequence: TGTGCCAGCTCACACGGCCCGGGACAGTATCAGCCCCAGCATTTT.

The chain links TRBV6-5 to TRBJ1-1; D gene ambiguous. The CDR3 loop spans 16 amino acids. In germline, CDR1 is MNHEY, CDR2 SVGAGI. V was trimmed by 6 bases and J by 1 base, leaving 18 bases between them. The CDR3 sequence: CASRYQIRAKNTEAFF. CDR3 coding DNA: TGTGCCAGCAGATACCAGATCCGGGCCAAGAACACTGAAGCTTTCTTT.

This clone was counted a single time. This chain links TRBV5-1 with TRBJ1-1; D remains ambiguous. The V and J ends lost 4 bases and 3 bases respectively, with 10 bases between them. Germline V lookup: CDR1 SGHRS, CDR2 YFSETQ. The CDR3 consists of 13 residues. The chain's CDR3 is CASSRGEYTEAFF. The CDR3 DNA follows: TGCGCCAGCAGCCGCGGAGAGTACACTGAAGCTTTCTTT.

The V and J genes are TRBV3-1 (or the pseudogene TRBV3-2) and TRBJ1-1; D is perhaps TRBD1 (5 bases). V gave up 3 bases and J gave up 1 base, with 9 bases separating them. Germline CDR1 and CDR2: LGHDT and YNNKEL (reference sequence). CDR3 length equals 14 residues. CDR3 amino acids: CASSHRQRNTEAFF. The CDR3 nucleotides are TGTGCCAGCAGCCATCGACAGAGGAACACTGAAGCTTTCTTT.

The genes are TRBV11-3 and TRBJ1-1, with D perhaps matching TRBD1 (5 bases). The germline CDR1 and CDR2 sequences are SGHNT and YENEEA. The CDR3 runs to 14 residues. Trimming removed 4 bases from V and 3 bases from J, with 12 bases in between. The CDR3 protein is CASSYSEGHTEAFF. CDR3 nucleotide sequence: TGTGCCAGCAGCTACTCGGAGGGGCACACTGAAGCTTTCTTT. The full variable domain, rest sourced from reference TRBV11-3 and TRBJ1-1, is EAGVVQSPRYKIIEKKQPVAFWCNPISGHNTLYWYLQNLGQGPELLIRYENEEAVDDSQLPKDRFSAERLKGVDSTLKIQPAELGDSAVYLCASSYSEGHTEAFFGQGTRLTVV.

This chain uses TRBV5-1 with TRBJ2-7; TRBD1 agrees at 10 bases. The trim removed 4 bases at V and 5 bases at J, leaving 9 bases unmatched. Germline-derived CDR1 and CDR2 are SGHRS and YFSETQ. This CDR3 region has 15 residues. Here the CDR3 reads CASSLAGQGIHEQYF. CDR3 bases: TGCGCCAGCAGCCTCGCGGGACAGGGGATCCACGAGCAGTACTTC.

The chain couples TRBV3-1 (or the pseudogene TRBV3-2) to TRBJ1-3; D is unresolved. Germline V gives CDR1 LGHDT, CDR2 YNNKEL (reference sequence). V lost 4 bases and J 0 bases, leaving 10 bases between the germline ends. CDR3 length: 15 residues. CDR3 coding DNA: TGTGCCAGCAGCCGGGCCAGCCCCTCTGGAAACACCATATATTTT. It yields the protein CASSRASPSGNTIYF.

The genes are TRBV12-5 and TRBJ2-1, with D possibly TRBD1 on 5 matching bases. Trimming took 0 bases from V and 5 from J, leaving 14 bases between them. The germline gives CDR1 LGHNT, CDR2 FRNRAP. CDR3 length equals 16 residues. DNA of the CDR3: TGTGCTAGTGGTTTGGTAGGGGCCCGGCGGAACAATGAGCAGTTCTTC. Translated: CASGLVGARRNNEQFF.

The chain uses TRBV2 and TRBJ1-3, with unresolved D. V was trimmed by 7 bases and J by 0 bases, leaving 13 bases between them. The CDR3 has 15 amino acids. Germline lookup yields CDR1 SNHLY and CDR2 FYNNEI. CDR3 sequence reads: CASTSMGFSGNTIYF. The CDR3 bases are TGTGCCAGCACCTCAATGGGGTTCTCTGGAAACACCATATATTTT.